This T cell receptor beta chain was obtained from a study of cytomegalovirus exposure and HLA in healthy donors. A note on this clone: Its cognate antigen is unknown.

The PCR contained 60 Vbeta and 13 Jbeta primers. Original handling: Roughly 11 million of the roughly 80 million unique TCR beta chains counted in a later analysis were shared. Here immunoSEQ multiplex PCR was the method, and the copy in TCRdb shows in-frame clones only, minus some. The DNA gave D and trimming, while V, J and clone size come from that table. The sample includes over 150,000 clones, roughly 80% of them seen just once. The germline gives CDR1 SEHNR, CDR2 FQNEAQ (reference sequence). Trimming cost V 4 bases and J 4 bases, with 11 bases left between them. CDR3 size: 15 residues. Findings and caveats of the study: In a later analysis, TCR beta V- and J-gene trimming showed a link to a missense DCLRE1C variant.

The TCR comes from a woman aged 25 to 39 in good health and CMV-seropositive. The rearrangement links TRBV7-9 to TRBJ2-6, with TRBD2 as a possible D gene (5 bases). Sequenced sample: PBMCs. CDR3 loop: CASSSWGAGANVLTF. In DNA, the CDR3 is TGTGCCAGCAGCTCCTGGGGAGCCGGGGCCAACGTCCTGACTTTC.